This TCR beta chain was retrieved from a study of blood T cells in healthy people across ages. Germline values: CDR1 MNHEY, CDR2 SVGAGI. Deletions cut 7 bases from V and 1 base from J, with 10 bases between. The CDR3 loop spans 14 amino acids. Using a J-beta primer mix together with a sample-barcoded 5' primer, a second PCR was run for about 7 to 12 cycles. Through a template-switch adaptor with 12 random nucleotides, each cDNA molecule received a tag. TCRdb analysed the 5' RACE reads with MiXCR anew, one entry per CDR3 protein. Of roughly 1,000,000 distinct CDR3 sequences in the sample, roughly 24% were seen once. This same sample was also part of a study on T cells of mothers and their children. This second report adds: Sequencing got over 9 million TCR beta CDR3 reads from each mother and some 3 million from each child. Slightly higher, non-significant overlap characterized related mother-child pairs relative to unrelated pairs.

Sequencing was carried out using blood. This clonotype originated in a girl aged 2 to 10 in good health. This chain connects TRBV6-5 to TRBJ2-2, with D perhaps TRBD1 or TRBD2 (5 bases each). The CDR3, as DNA: TGTGCCAGCATCGGGACGTGGAACACCGGGGAGCTGTTTTTT. This translates into CASIGTWNTGELFF.